Following are 2 T cell receptor beta chains from one sample sequenced in a study of CD8 T cells in ankylosing spondylitis. Antigens for these TCRs are unknown. Whole-study results and caveats: Ankylosing spondylitis blood seemed to carry a telltale TCR beta motif made of several highly homologous variants.

TCRdb itself ran the 5' RACE reads through MiXCR, one entry per CDR3 protein. The table has fewer than 450,000 distinct CDR3 sequences, over 15% seen once; the top ten hold approximately 1%. Sequencing input: blood, either unsorted or a sorted T cell fraction (not recorded which). The receptor set was obtained from a male donor with ankylosing spondylitis.

The V gene is TRBV7-3, the J gene TRBJ2-3; D is unclear. This CDR3 contains 13 residues. Germline V CDR1 and CDR2: SGHTA, FQGTGA. Trimming removed 5 bases from V and 2 bases from J, with 8 bases in between. The CDR3 here is CASSESVTDTQYF. CDR3 sequence (DNA): TGTGCCAGCAGCGAATCGGTCACAGATACGCAGTATTTT.

The chain combines TRBV12-3 or TRBV12-4 with TRBJ1-2; maybe TRBD1 (6 bases). The CDR3 is made up of 17 amino acids. Trimming took off 3 bases at V and 3 bases at J, with 20 bases between the two ends. CDR3 loop: CASSLGEASRQDYGYTF. The CDR3 nucleotides read TGTGCCAGCAGTTTGGGAGAAGCCAGCAGACAGGACTATGGCTACACCTTC.